This T cell receptor beta chain emerged from a study of OX40 agonist ivuxolimab in advanced cancers. With respect to this clone: Its specificity is not known.

The method was immunoSEQ multiplex PCR; TCRdb's version includes in-frame clones alone and lacks a portion of them. The sample lists some 63,000 clones, 90% to 95% seen once, with 15% to 20% in the top ten. This CDR3 is built from 14 residues. From germline, CDR1 is MNHEY and CDR2 SMNVEV (reference sequence). The ends were cut back, 5 bases at V and 2 bases at J, with 12 bases in the middle. General study results and limits: CD8+ T cells averaged more expanded clones than CD4+.

This specimen consisted of CD4+ or CD8+ T cells sorted from blood, obtained in a trial of the OX40 agonist ivuxolimab. The sequence was collected from an adult with an advanced solid tumor such as melanoma, head and neck, liver or kidney cancer. This rearrangement joins TRBV27 to TRBJ1-1; a weak D match, TRBD1 (5 bases). This CDR3 reads CASSPTVFNTEAFF. The CDR3 DNA sequence: TGTGCCAGCAGTCCGACAGTTTTTAACACTGAAGCTTTCTTT.